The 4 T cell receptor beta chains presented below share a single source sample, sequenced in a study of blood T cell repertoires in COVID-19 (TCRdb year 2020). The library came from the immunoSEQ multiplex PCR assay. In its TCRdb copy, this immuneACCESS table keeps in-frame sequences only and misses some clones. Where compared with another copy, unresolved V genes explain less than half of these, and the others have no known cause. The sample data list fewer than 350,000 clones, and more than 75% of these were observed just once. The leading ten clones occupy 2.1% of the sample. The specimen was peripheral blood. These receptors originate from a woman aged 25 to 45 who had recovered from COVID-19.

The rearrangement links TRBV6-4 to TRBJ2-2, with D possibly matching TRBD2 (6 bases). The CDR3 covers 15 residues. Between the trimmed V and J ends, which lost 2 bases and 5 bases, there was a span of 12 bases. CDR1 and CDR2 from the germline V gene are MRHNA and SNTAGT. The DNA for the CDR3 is TGTGCCAGCAGTGACGGTGGAGGGATAACCGGGGAGCTGTTTTTT. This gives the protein CASSDGGGITGELFF.

This CDR3 reads CASSLDLGQNNEQFF. CDR3 bases: TGCGCCAGCAGCCTTGATTTGGGACAGAACAATGAGCAGTTCTTC. The chain couples TRBV4-3 to TRBJ2-1, with 7 bases lining up with TRBD1. The CDR3 has 15 residues. Germline assignment: CDR1 LGHNA and CDR2 YSLEER. Trimming took 4 bases from V and 5 from J; bases not matched to a gene: 8.

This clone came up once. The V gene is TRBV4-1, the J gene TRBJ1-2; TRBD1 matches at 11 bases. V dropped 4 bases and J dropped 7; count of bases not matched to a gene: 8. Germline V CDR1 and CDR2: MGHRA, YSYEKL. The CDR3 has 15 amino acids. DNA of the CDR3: TGCGCCAGCAGCCTGGGACAGGGGGACAACCTTGGCTACACCTTC. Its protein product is CASSLGQGDNLGYTF.

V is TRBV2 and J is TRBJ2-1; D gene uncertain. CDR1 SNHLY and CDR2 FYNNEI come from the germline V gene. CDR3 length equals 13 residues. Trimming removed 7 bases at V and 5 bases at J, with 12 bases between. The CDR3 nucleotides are TGTGCCAGCAAGGTTGACTCAAACAATGAGCAGTTCTTC. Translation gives CASKVDSNNEQFF.